This T cell receptor beta chain was observed in a study of blood T cell repertoires in COVID-19. The CDR3 spans 13 residues. Germline values: CDR1 MNHNS, CDR2 SASEGT. V was shortened by 6 bases and J by 2 bases, with 10 bases between the two germline ends. This table comes from immunoSEQ multiplex PCR, and its TCRdb copy is limited to in-frame clones, with some not included. The sample holds about 200,000 clones, more than 75% seen once. The specimen was peripheral blood. The TCR comes from a man aged 45-65 years with acute or convalescent COVID-19. The J gene is TRBJ1-1, the V gene TRBV6-1; the D gene is possibly TRBD1 (5 bases). The CDR3 bases are TGTGCCAGCAGCCCGACAGCCAACACTGAAGCTTTCTTT. Amino acid sequence: CASSPTANTEAFF.